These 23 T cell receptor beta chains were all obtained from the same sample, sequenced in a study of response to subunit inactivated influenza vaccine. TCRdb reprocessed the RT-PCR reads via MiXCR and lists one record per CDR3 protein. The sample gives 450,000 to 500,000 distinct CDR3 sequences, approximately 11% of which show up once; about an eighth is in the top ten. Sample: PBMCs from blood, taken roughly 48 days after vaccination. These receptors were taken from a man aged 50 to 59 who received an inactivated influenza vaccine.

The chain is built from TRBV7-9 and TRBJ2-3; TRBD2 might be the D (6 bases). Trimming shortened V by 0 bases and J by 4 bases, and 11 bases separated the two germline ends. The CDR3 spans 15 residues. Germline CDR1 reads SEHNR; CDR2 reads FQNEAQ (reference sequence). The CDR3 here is CASSLASRRADTQYF. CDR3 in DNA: TGTGCCAGCAGCTTAGCTTCTAGGAGGGCAGATACGCAGTATTTT. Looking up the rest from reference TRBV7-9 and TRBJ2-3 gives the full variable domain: DTGVSQNPRHKITKRGQNVTFRCDPISEHNRLYWYRQTLGQGPEFLTYFQNEAQLEKSRLLSDRFSAERPKGSFSTLEIQRTEQGDSAMYLCASSLASRRADTQYFGPGTRLTVL.

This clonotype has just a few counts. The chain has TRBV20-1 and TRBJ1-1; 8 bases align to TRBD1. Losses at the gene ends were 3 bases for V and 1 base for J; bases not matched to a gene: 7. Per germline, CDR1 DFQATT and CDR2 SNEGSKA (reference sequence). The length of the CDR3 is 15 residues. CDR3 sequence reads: CSASGGRGRNTEAFF. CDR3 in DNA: TGCAGTGCTAGCGGGGGCAGGGGGCGGAACACTGAAGCTTTCTTT.

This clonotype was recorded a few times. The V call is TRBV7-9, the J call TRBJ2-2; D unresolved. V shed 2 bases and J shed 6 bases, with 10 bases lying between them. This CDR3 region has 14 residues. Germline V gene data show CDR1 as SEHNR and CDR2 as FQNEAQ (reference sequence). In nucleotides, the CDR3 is TGTGCCAGCAGCTTAAGATTAGAAGCCGGGGAGCTGTTTTTT. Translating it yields CASSLRLEAGELFF.

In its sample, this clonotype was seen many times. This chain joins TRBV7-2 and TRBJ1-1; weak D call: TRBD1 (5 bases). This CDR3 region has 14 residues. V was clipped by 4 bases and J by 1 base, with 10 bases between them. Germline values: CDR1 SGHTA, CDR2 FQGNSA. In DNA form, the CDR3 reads TGTGCCAGCAGCTCCGGACACCGGAACACTGAAGCTTTCTTT. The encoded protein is CASSSGHRNTEAFF.

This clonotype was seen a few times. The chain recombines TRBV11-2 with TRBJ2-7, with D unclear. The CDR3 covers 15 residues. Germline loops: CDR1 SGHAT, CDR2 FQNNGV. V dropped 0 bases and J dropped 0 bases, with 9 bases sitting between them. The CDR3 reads CASSLDGSSSYEQYF. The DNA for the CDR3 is TGTGCCAGCAGCTTAGATGGGTCGAGCTCCTACGAGCAGTACTTC.

The CDR3 bases are TGCGCCAGCGCCGCCCACACCCCCACAGATACGCAGTATTTT. It yields the protein CASAAHTPTDTQYF. The genes are TRBV5-1 and TRBJ2-3; D remains unclear. Between the trimmed V and J ends, which lost 7 bases and 2 bases, there was a span of 14 bases. The CDR3 has 14 residues. Per the germline V gene, CDR1 is SGHRS and CDR2 is YFSETQ. The full variable domain, in which reference TRBV5-1 and TRBJ2-3 provide the parts outside the CDR3, is KAGVTQTPRYLIKTRGQQVTLSCSPISGHRSVSWYQQTPGQGLQFLFEYFSETQRNKGNFPGRFSGRQFSNSRSEMNVSTLELGDSALYLCASAAHTPTDTQYFGPGTRLTVL.

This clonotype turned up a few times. CDR3 nucleotide sequence: TGTGCCAGCAGCGGACAGGGAAGGACTGAAGCTTTCTTT. This translates into CASSGQGRTEAFF. The chain has TRBV7-2 and TRBJ1-1; 8 nucleotides match TRBD1. Germline V gene sequence: CDR1 SGHTA, CDR2 FQGNSA. The ends lost 5 bases at V and 5 bases at J; junction bases unmatched: 4. The CDR3 spans 13 residues.

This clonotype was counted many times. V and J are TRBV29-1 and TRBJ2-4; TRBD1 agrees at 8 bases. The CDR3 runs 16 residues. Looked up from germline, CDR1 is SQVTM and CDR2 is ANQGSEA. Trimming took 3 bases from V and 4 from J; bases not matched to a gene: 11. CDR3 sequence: CSVDRGPQGGKNIQYF. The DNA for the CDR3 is TGCAGCGTTGACAGGGGGCCACAAGGGGGGAAAAACATTCAGTACTTC.

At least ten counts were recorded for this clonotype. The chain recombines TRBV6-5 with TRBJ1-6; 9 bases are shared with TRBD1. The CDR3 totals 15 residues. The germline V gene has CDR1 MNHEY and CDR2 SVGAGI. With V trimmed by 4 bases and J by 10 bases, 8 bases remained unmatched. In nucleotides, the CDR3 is TGTGCCAGCAGTTTCCAACAGGGGGCAGGATCACCCCTCCACTTT. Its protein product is CASSFQQGAGSPLHF.

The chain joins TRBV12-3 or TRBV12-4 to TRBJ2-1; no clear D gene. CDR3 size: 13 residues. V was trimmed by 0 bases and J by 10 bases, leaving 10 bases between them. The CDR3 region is CASSLALTREQFF. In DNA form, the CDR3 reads TGTGCCAGCAGTTTAGCGCTAACGAGAGAGCAGTTCTTC.

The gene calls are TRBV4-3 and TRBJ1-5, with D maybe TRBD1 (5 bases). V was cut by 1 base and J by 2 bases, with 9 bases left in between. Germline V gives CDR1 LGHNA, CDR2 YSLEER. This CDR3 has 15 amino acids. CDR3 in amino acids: CASSQASGGNQPQHF. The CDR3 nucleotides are TGCGCCAGCAGCCAAGCCTCGGGGGGCAATCAGCCCCAGCATTTT.

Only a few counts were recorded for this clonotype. CDR3 DNA: TGTGCCAGCAGCCCTAGATGGGGCGAGGGGCGGGGGACTGAAGCTTTCTTT. Translated: CASSPRWGEGRGTEAFF. The rearrangement joins TRBV7-9 to TRBJ1-1, with D possibly being TRBD1 (5 bases). Germline loops: CDR1 SEHNR, CDR2 FQNEAQ (reference sequence). The CDR3 runs 17 residues. Trimming removed 5 bases at V and 5 bases at J, with 24 bases between.

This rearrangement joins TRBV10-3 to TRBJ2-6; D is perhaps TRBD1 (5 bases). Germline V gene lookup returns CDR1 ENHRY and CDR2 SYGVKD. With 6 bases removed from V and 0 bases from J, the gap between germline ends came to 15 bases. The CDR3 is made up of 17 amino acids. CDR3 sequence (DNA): TGTGCCATCAGCCAGGGAAATTTAGACTCTGGGGCCAACGTCCTGACTTTC. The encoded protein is CAISQGNLDSGANVLTF.

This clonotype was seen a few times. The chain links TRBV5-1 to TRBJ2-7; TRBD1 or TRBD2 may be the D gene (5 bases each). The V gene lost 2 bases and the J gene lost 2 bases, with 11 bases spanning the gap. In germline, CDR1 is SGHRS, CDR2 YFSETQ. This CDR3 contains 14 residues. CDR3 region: CASSFTGTTYEQYF. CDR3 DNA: TGCGCCAGCAGCTTCACCGGGACCACCTACGAGCAGTACTTC.

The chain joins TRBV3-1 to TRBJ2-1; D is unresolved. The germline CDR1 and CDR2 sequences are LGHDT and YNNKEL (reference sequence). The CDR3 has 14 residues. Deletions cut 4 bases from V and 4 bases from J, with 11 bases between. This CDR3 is CASSPQTLYNEQFF. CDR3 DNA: TGTGCCAGCAGCCCCCAGACACTATACAATGAGCAGTTCTTC.

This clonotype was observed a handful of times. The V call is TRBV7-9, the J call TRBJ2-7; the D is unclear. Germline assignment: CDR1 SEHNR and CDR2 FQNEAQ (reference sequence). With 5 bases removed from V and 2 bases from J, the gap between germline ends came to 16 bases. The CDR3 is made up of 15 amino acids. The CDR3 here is CASSDARARPYEQYF. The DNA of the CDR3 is TGTGCCAGCAGCGACGCACGGGCTCGCCCCTACGAGCAGTACTTC.

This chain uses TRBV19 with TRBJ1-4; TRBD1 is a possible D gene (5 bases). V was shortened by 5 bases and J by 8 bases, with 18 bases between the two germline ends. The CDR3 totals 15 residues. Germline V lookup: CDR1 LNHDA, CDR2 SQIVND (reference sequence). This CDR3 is CASSPIQGSGEKLFF. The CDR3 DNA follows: TGTGCCAGTAGTCCTATCCAGGGATCGGGGGAAAAACTGTTTTTT.

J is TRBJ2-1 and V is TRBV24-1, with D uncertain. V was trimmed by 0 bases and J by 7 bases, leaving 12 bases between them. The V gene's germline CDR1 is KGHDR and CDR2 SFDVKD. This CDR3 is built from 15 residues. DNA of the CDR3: TGTGCCACCAGTGATTTGCGAGTGAGGCAAAATGAGCAGTTCTTC. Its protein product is CATSDLRVRQNEQFF.

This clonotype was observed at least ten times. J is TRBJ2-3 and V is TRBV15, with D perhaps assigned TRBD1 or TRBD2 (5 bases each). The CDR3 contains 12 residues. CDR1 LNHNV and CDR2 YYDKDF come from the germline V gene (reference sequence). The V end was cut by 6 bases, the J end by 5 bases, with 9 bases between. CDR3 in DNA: TGTGCCACCAGGGGGACGATAGATACGCAGTATTTT. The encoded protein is CATRGTIDTQYF.

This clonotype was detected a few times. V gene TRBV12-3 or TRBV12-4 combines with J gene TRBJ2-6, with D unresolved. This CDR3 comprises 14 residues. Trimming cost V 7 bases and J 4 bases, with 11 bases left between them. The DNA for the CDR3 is TGTGCCAGCACCCTTCGAGGCGGGGCCAACGTCCTGACTTTC. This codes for CASTLRGGANVLTF.

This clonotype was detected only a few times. Here the CDR3 reads CASQVRTSAAYEQYF. CDR3 DNA sequence: TGTGCCAGCCAAGTTCGGACTAGCGCCGCCTACGAGCAGTACTTC. This chain joins TRBV7-2 and TRBJ2-7; 9 nucleotides match TRBD2. This CDR3 is built from 15 residues. The germline V gene encodes CDR1 SGHTA and CDR2 FQGNSA. Trimming at V came to 8 bases and at J to 2 bases, leaving 10 bases not matched to a gene.

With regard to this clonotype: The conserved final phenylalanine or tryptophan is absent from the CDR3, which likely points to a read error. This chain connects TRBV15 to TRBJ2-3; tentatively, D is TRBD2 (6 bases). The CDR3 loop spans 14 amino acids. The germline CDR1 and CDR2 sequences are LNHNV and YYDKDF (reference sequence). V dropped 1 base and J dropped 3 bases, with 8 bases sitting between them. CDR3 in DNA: TGTGCCACCAGCAGAGGTCTAGCGACAGATACGCAGTATTAT. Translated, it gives CATSRGLATDTQYY.

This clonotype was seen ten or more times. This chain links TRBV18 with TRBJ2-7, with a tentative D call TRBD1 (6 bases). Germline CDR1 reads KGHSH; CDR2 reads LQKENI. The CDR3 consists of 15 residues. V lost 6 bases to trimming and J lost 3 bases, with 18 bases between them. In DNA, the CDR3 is TGTGCCAGCTCCCTCCTAGGGGGACCTTACTACGAGCAGTACTTC. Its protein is CASSLLGGPYYEQYF.